Presented here are 6 T cell receptor beta chains from one specimen sequenced in a study of blood T cell repertoires in COVID-19. Generated by immunoSEQ multiplex PCR, the TCRdb table keeps only in-frame clones and is missing some. The sample includes fewer than 400,000 clones, about 85% of them seen just once. Material for sequencing was PBMCs or T cells enriched from blood (not recorded which). Receptors were obtained from a woman aged 25-40 years who had been exposed to COVID-19.

The chain couples TRBV27 to TRBJ2-7, with TRBD2 matching 7 bases. V shed 3 bases, J shed 3 bases, and the junction held 5 bases outside the gene matches. The germline gives CDR1 MNHEY, CDR2 SMNVEV (reference sequence). This CDR3 contains 14 residues. CDR3 in DNA: TGTGCCAGCAGTTTGAAAGCGGGGATCTACGAGCAGTACTTC. It encodes CASSLKAGIYEQYF.

This clone was picked up one time. This sequence joins TRBV27 and TRBJ1-1; D gene uncertain. The ends were cut back, 6 bases at V and 7 bases at J, with 12 bases in the middle. Germline-derived CDR1 and CDR2 are MNHEY and SMNVEV (reference sequence). There are 12 residues in the CDR3. CDR3 sequence: CASSPGLREAFF. The CDR3 DNA is TGTGCCAGCAGCCCGGGGTTGCGTGAAGCTTTCTTT.

The table lists this clone with a count of one. The CDR3 DNA sequence: TGTGCCAGCAGCGGGGGGGGAGACAATGAGCAGTTCTTC. This codes for CASSGGGDNEQFF. The chain carries TRBV27 and TRBJ2-1, with 8 bases lining up with TRBD2. CDR3 length: 13 residues. Germline V gene sequence: CDR1 MNHEY, CDR2 SMNVEV (reference sequence). J gave up 5 bases and V 6 bases, and 3 bases lay outside the gene matches.

The chain joins TRBV3-1 (or the pseudogene TRBV3-2) to TRBJ1-5; D not resolved. Germline V gene data show CDR1 as LGHDT and CDR2 as YNNKEL (reference sequence). Trimming shortened V by 3 bases and J by 4 bases, and 16 bases separated the two germline ends. This CDR3 is built from 16 residues. The CDR3, as DNA: TGTGCCAGCAGCCAGGGCTCGCGGGTGAGAAATCAGCCCCAGCATTTT. It translates to CASSQGSRVRNQPQHF.

In its sample, this clone was seen many times. The chain employs TRBV12-3 or TRBV12-4 and TRBJ2-1; the D gene is possibly TRBD2 (6 bases). V dropped 5 bases and J dropped 14 bases, with 13 bases sitting between them. This CDR3 has 11 residues. CDR3 DNA: TGTGCCAGCAGTGAGAGGGGAGGAAAGTTCTTC. Protein sequence: CASSERGGKFF.

V is TRBV9 and J is TRBJ2-7, with D maybe TRBD1 (5 bases). The germline V gene encodes CDR1 SGDLS and CDR2 YYNGEE. The V end lost 4 bases, the J end lost 3 bases, and 11 bases lay between the germline ends. The CDR3 runs to 13 residues. CDR3 in amino acids: CASSLTVNYEQYF. The CDR3 coding sequence is TGTGCCAGCAGCTTGACAGTAAACTACGAGCAGTACTTC.